This entry lists 31 T cell receptor beta chains sequenced from one sample in a study of blood T cells in healthy people across ages. It was with a sample-barcoded 5' primer and a J-beta primer mix that a second PCR of about 6 to 12 cycles was run. Each CDR3 protein is one row after TCRdb ran MiXCR on the 5' RACE reads. Of over 1.5 million distinct CDR3 sequences in the sample, roughly 50% were seen once. What was sequenced was blood. These TCRs come from a woman aged 40 to 55 in good health.

The chain recombines TRBV6-2 or TRBV6-3 with TRBJ2-4; 10 bases line up with TRBD2. Per germline, CDR1 MNHEY and CDR2 SVGEGT. V lost 6 bases to trimming and J lost 3 bases; unmatched junction nucleotides: 2. The CDR3 is 14 amino acids. For the CDR3, the DNA is TGTGCCAGCAGACTAGCGGGGAACAAAAACATTCAGTACTTC. It yields the protein CASRLAGNKNIQYF.

The table lists this clonotype with a few counts. The CDR3 region has the DNA TGTGCCAGCAGCTCCGGGACAGGGGGTTTGAAGACCCAGTACTTC. Its translation: CASSSGTGGLKTQYF. The chain links TRBV9 to TRBJ2-7; 11 bases line up with TRBD1. The J call is in doubt because the DNA end fits TRBJ2-5 better. Germline CDR1 reads SGDLS; CDR2 reads YYNGEE. The CDR3 contains 15 residues.

This clonotype was counted a few times. The genes are TRBV5-5 and TRBJ2-1; a possible D gene is TRBD2 (6 bases). The CDR3 sequence is 15 residues long. CDR1 SGHKS and CDR2 YYEKEE come from the germline V gene (reference sequence). V lost 4 bases to trimming and J lost 0 bases, with 11 bases between them. CDR3 nucleotide sequence: TGTGCCAGCAGCCCATCGGGACTCTCCTACAATGAGCAGTTCTTC. Translating gives CASSPSGLSYNEQFF.

This clonotype has a handful of counts. V is TRBV29-1 and J is TRBJ2-3; D is possibly TRBD1 (5 bases). The germline CDR1 and CDR2 sequences are SQVTM and ANQGSEA. Trimming pared 5 bases from V and 2 bases from J, leaving 8 bases between. This CDR3 comprises 12 residues. The CDR3 is CSVLGDTDTQYF. For the CDR3, the DNA is TGCAGCGTTTTAGGGGACACAGATACGCAGTATTTT.

V gene TRBV4-1 combines with J gene TRBJ1-6; 7 bases map to TRBD1. J lost 6 bases, V lost 0 bases, and 5 bases had no gene match. Germline lookup yields CDR1 MGHRA and CDR2 YSYEKL. The CDR3 loop spans 16 amino acids. The CDR3 DNA is TGCGCCAGCAGCCAAGAGAGTACAGGGGCTAATTCACCCCTCCACTTT. This translates into CASSQESTGANSPLHF.

The chain uses TRBV6-1 and TRBJ1-2; maybe TRBD1 (6 bases). CDR1 MNHNS and CDR2 SASEGT come from the germline V gene. The CDR3 spans 13 residues. V was trimmed by 6 bases and J by 5 bases, leaving 13 bases between them. CDR3 region: CASRLGTSYGYTF. Written as DNA, the CDR3 is TGTGCCAGCAGACTCGGGACATCTTATGGCTACACCTTC.

The CDR3 coding sequence is TGCGCCAGCAGTGAGTCCGGGGGAATTGGCTACACCTTC. This translates into CASSESGGIGYTF. The rearrangement links TRBV10-1 to TRBJ1-2; D perhaps matches TRBD1 (5 bases). The CDR3 runs 13 residues. The germline V and J ends were trimmed by 0 bases and 7 bases, with 9 bases remaining between them. Germline lookup yields CDR1 WNHNN and CDR2 SYGVQD (reference sequence).

V gene TRBV6-1 combines with J gene TRBJ1-1; D call uncertain. Trimming left V 2 bases short and J 5 bases short, with 6 bases between. Looked up from germline, CDR1 is MNHNS and CDR2 is SASEGT. This CDR3 has 12 residues. The CDR3 nucleotides are TGTGCCAGCAGTGAACGGAGGACTGAAGCTTTCTTT. Protein sequence: CASSERRTEAFF.

This clonotype has just a few counts. This rearrangement joins TRBV7-9 to TRBJ2-3, with TRBD2 identical over 8 bases. Germline V gives CDR1 SEHNR, CDR2 FQNEAQ (reference sequence). This CDR3 spans 15 amino acids. V was clipped by 5 bases and J by 3 bases; unmatched bases: 7. CDR3 sequence: CASSQAGAATDTQYF. CDR3 sequence (DNA): TGTGCCAGCAGCCAAGCGGGGGCGGCGACAGATACGCAGTATTTT.

This sequence joins TRBV12-3 or TRBV12-4 and TRBJ2-4, with 9 bases fitting TRBD1. TRBJ2-7 matches the DNA end more closely, so the J call is doubtful. The CDR3 is 18 amino acids. Here the CDR3 reads CASSQRWGQGVFSYEQYF. The CDR3 DNA reads as TGTGCCAGCAGCCAAAGGTGGGGACAGGGTGTATTTTCCTACGAGCAGTACTTC.

The chain combines TRBV7-2 with TRBJ2-1; tentative D call: TRBD2 (6 bases). The CDR3 is made up of 14 amino acids. Germline lookup yields CDR1 SGHTA and CDR2 FQGNSA. V was pared by 5 bases and J by 5 bases, with 13 bases between. This CDR3 reads CASSTPGTHNEQFF. The CDR3, as DNA: TGTGCCAGCAGCACACCCGGGACTCACAATGAGCAGTTCTTC.

The gene calls are TRBV5-1 and TRBJ2-1, with D unclear. V lost 4 bases and J 4 bases, leaving 9 bases between the germline ends. The CDR3 runs to 13 residues. CDR1 and CDR2 (germline): SGHRS, YFSETQ. This CDR3 is CASSALEYNEQFF. CDR3 bases: TGCGCCAGCAGCGCGTTAGAATACAATGAGCAGTTCTTC.

This clonotype was seen at least ten times. The chain links TRBV4-3 to TRBJ2-3; the D gene is possibly TRBD2 (5 bases). In germline, CDR1 is LGHNA, CDR2 YSLEER. Trimming pared 1 base from V and 1 base from J, leaving 9 bases between. This CDR3 is built from 15 residues. This CDR3 is CASSQGTGGTDTQYF. The CDR3, as DNA: TGCGCCAGCAGCCAAGGGACCGGGGGCACAGATACGCAGTATTTT.

CDR3 amino acids: CASRLSPASPSGGYTF. As DNA, the CDR3 is TGCGCCAGCAGATTGTCTCCCGCCTCACCATCTGGCGGCTACACCTTC. V usage is TRBV5-1 and J usage is TRBJ1-2, with D unclear. This CDR3 is built from 16 residues. Trimming left V 5 bases short and J 8 bases short, with 25 bases between. Germline V gene data show CDR1 as SGHRS and CDR2 as YFSETQ.

The rearrangement uses TRBV20-1 and TRBJ1-1; no firm D call. With 6 bases removed from V and 1 base from J, the gap between germline ends came to 15 bases. Germline CDR1 is DFQATT and CDR2 is SNEGSKA (reference sequence). The CDR3 contains 14 residues. The CDR3 is CSAKPPGSNTEAFF. CDR3 coding DNA: TGCAGTGCCAAACCCCCAGGCTCGAACACTGAAGCTTTCTTT.

The J gene is TRBJ2-1, the V gene TRBV12-3 or TRBV12-4; 11 bases fit TRBD2. V lost 2 bases, J lost 5 bases, and 2 bases stayed unmatched. CDR3 size: 15 residues. CDR3 DNA: TGTGCCAGCAGTTTAACGGGACTAGCGGACAATGAGCAGTTCTTC. Encoded protein: CASSLTGLADNEQFF.

This chain connects TRBV20-1 to TRBJ2-1; D is undetermined. Trimming removed 6 bases from V and 3 bases from J, with 18 bases in between. Germline CDR1 is DFQATT and CDR2 is SNEGSKA (reference sequence). The CDR3 covers 15 residues. The CDR3 reads CSASKVLENYNEQFF. The CDR3 bases are TGCAGTGCCAGCAAGGTACTGGAGAACTACAATGAGCAGTTCTTC.

This clonotype has a handful of counts. The chain carries TRBV4-2 and TRBJ2-3, with D tentatively TRBD2 (6 bases). CDR1 and CDR2 from the germline V gene are LGHNA and YNFKEQ. CDR3 length: 16 amino acids. Trimming took off 1 base at V and 2 bases at J, with 13 bases between the two ends. CDR3 in DNA: TGTGCCAGCAGCCAAGGGGGACTCGAGTCCACAGATACGCAGTATTTT. This sequence encodes CASSQGGLESTDTQYF.

A note on this clonotype: Its ends do not fully match the called genes, so a read error is possible. The chain employs TRBV27 and TRBJ2-7, with 9 positions matching TRBD2. The DNA end is more similar to TRBJ2-5, so the J call may be wrong. Per germline, CDR1 MNHEY and CDR2 SMNVEV (reference sequence). The CDR3 loop spans 17 amino acids. CDR3 nucleotides: TGTGCTAGCAGTCCCGTGCTTGGAGCGGGGGGCCAAGAGACCCAGTACTTC. It is translated as CASSPVLGAGGQETQYF.

The chain uses TRBV12-3 or TRBV12-4 and TRBJ1-1, with 8 bases matching TRBD1. This CDR3 has 16 amino acids. Germline trimming cut 6 bases from V and 4 bases from J; bases unmatched to any gene: 13. In DNA, the CDR3 is TGTGCCAGCAGCCGAACAGGGGGGGCCGGTAGCACTGAAGCTTTCTTT. Its protein product is CASSRTGGAGSTEAFF.

This clonotype turned up a few times. The chain combines TRBV5-4 with TRBJ2-1; 14 bases line up with TRBD2. The assigned J gene may be wrong: the sequence end matches TRBJ2-7 better. CDR1 and CDR2 (germline): SGHNT, YYREEE (reference sequence). The CDR3 is made up of 17 amino acids. CDR3 protein: CASSRGLAGDSYNEQYF. CDR3 nucleotide sequence: TGTGCCAGCAGCCGGGGACTAGCGGGGGACTCCTACAATGAGCAGTACTTC.

The V gene is TRBV2, the J gene TRBJ2-5; 7 bases map to TRBD2. This CDR3 has 14 amino acids. The V segment lost 4 bases and the J segment 4 bases; nucleotides outside the gene matches: 6. The germline gives CDR1 SNHLY, CDR2 FYNNEI. As DNA, the CDR3 is TGTGCCAGCAGTGGGGGCGGCGGGGGAGAGACCCAGTACTTC. It codes for CASSGGGGGETQYF.

The chain combines TRBV9 with TRBJ2-3, with 8 bases identical to TRBD1. This CDR3 comprises 13 residues. Germline CDR1 SGDLS, CDR2 YYNGEE. V was clipped by 6 bases and J by 10 bases; unmatched bases: 10. The CDR3 region is CASTGQEELPQYF. The CDR3 nucleotides read TGTGCCAGCACGGGACAGGAAGAATTGCCGCAGTATTTT.

The chain recombines TRBV5-1 with TRBJ1-2; possibly TRBD1 for D (6 bases). CDR3 length: 15 amino acids. Trimming took 1 base from V and 0 from J, leaving 10 bases between them. CDR1 is SGHRS, CDR2 YFSETQ, per germline. CDR3 residues: CASSLIAGANYGYTF. CDR3 DNA sequence: TGCGCCAGCAGCTTGATCGCAGGGGCTAACTATGGCTACACCTTC.

This clonotype has only a few counts. The rearrangement uses TRBV29-1 and TRBJ1-2, with no clear D. In germline, CDR1 is SQVTM, CDR2 ANQGSEA. CDR3 length equals 12 residues. The V gene lost 5 bases and the J gene lost 4 bases, with 11 bases spanning the gap. CDR3 nucleotide sequence: TGCAGCGTTTCTCACCGGGGCTATGGCTACACCTTC. As protein: CSVSHRGYGYTF.

The J gene is TRBJ1-2, the V gene TRBV3-1, with D possibly being TRBD1 (6 bases). The germline CDR1 and CDR2 sequences are LGHDT and YNNKEL (reference sequence). Trimming cost V 0 bases and J 6 bases, with 17 bases left between them. CDR3 length equals 16 residues. The CDR3 nucleotides read TGTGCCAGCAGCCAAGAGGGTACAGGGTCCAAGAATGGCTACACCTTC. The encoded protein is CASSQEGTGSKNGYTF. Together with reference TRBV3-1 and TRBJ1-2, the CDR3 gives the full variable domain: DTAVSQTPKYLVTQMGNDKSIKCEQNLGHDTMYWYKQDSKKFLKIMFSYNNKELIINETVPNRFSPKSPDKAHLNLHINSLELGDSAVYFCASSQEGTGSKNGYTFGSGTRLTVV.

The chain uses TRBV5-1 and TRBJ1-5; possibly TRBD1 for D (6 bases). The CDR3 runs 13 residues. Per the germline V gene, CDR1 is SGHRS and CDR2 is YFSETQ. The V gene lost 3 bases and the J gene lost 9 bases, with 13 bases spanning the gap. The CDR3 sequence is CASSWGQRWPQHF. The CDR3 DNA is TGCGCCAGCAGCTGGGGGCAGCGATGGCCCCAGCATTTT. The full variable domain, rest sourced from reference TRBV5-1 and TRBJ1-5, is KAGVTQTPRYLIKTRGQQVTLSCSPISGHRSVSWYQQTPGQGLQFLFEYFSETQRNKGNFPGRFSGRQFSNSRSEMNVSTLELGDSALYLCASSWGQRWPQHFGDGTRLSIL.

The chain uses TRBV4-1 and TRBJ2-6; D is unresolved. V lost 4 bases and J 0 bases, leaving 19 bases between the germline ends. CDR1 and CDR2 from the germline V gene are MGHRA and YSYEKL. This CDR3 region has 19 residues. CDR3 bases: TGCGCCAGCAGCCCACCGCCGGGTCCCAATTTCTCTGGGGCCAACGTCCTGACTTTC. The encoded protein is CASSPPPGPNFSGANVLTF.

As regards this clonotype: At one boundary the junction diverges from the germline segment, which might be a read error. The V call is TRBV6-2 or TRBV6-3, the J call TRBJ2-6; no firm D call. The CDR3 consists of 14 residues. Germline loops: CDR1 MNHEY, CDR2 SVGEGT. CDR3 sequence reads: CASSSLSGVNVLTF. CDR3 in DNA: TGTGCTAGCAGTTCCCTCTCTGGGGTCAACGTCCTGACTTTC.

This clonotype occurred once. The gene calls are TRBV5-1 and TRBJ2-1; TRBD2 is a possible D gene (5 bases). The assigned J gene may be wrong: the sequence end matches TRBJ2-7 better. Germline V lookup: CDR1 SGHRS, CDR2 YFSETQ. The CDR3 runs to 15 residues. In DNA form, the CDR3 reads TGCGCCAGCAGCTTGATAGCTAGCTCCTACAATGAGCAGTACTTC. It encodes CASSLIASSYNEQYF.

For this clonotype: One junction end does not reproduce the germline sequence, and a read error may be involved. V and J are TRBV13 and TRBJ1-3, with a weak D call TRBD1 (6 bases). The CDR3 spans 17 residues. Germline CDR1 and CDR2: PRHDT and FYEKMQ (reference sequence). The CDR3 DNA follows: TGTGCCAGCAGCCCGAGGGGGACTATAAGCTCTGGAAACATCATATATTTT. Translated, it gives CASSPRGTISSGNIIYF. Variable domain in full (rest from reference TRBV13 and TRBJ1-3): AAGVIQSPRHLIKEKRETATLKCYPIPRHDTVYWYQQGPGQDPQFLISFYEKMQSDKGSIPDRFSAQQFSDYHSELNMSSLELGDSALYFCASSPRGTISSGNIIYFGEGSWLTVV.